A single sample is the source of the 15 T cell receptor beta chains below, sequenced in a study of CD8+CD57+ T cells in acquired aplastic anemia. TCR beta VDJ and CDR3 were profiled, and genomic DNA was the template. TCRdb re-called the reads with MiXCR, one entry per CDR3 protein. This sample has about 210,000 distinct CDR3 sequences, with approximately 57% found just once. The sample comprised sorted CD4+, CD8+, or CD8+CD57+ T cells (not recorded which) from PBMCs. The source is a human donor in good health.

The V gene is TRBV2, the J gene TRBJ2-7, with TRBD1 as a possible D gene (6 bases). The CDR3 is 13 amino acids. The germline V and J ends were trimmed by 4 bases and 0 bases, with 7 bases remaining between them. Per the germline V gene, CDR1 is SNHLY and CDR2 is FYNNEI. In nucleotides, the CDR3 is TGTGCCAGCAGTGGGGACACCTCCTACGAGCAGTACTTC. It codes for CASSGDTSYEQYF.

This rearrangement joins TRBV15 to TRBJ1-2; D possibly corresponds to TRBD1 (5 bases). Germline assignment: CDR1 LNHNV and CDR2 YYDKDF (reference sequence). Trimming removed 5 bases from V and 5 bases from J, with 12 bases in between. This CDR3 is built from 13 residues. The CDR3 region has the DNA TGTGCCACCAGCCCACCACGGGGGTATGGCTACACCTTC. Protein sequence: CATSPPRGYGYTF.

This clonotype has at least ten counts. The CDR3 loop is CASSGEGESGSPLHF. The CDR3 coding sequence is TGTGCCAGCAGCGGAGAGGGGGAGAGTGGTTCACCCCTCCACTTT. The chain links TRBV5-6 to TRBJ1-6; a possible D gene is TRBD1 (6 bases). V was clipped by 4 bases and J by 9 bases, with 17 bases between them. The CDR3 totals 15 residues. Germline assignment: CDR1 SGHDT and CDR2 YYEEEE.

The CDR3 here is CASGTLLVSGVIGGEQFF. CDR3 bases: TGTGCTAGTGGAACTTTGTTAGTAAGCGGGGTAATCGGTGGTGAGCAGTTCTTC. The J gene is TRBJ2-1, the V gene TRBV12-5; 7 nucleotides match TRBD2. This CDR3 contains 18 residues. J lost 9 bases, V lost 6 bases, and 23 bases had no gene match. Germline assignment: CDR1 LGHNT and CDR2 FRNRAP.

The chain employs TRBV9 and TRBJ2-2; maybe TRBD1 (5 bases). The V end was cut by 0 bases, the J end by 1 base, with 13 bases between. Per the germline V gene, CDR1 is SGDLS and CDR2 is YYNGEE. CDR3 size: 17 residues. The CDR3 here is CASSVDGRGLNTGELFF. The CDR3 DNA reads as TGTGCCAGCAGCGTAGATGGTAGGGGCCTGAACACCGGGGAGCTGTTTTTT.

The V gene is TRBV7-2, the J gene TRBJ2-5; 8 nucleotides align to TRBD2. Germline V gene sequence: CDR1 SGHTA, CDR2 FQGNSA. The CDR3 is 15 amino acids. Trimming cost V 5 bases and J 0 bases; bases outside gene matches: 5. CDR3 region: CASSRSGGDQETQYF. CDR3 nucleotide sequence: TGTGCCAGCAGCCGGTCGGGGGGGGACCAAGAGACCCAGTACTTC.

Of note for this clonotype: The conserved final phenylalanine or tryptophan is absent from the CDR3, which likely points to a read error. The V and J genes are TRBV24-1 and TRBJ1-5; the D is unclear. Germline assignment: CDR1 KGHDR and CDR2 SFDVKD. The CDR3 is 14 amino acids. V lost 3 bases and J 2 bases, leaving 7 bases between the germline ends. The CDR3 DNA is TGTGCCACCAGTGATACGGTTGGCAATCAGCCCCAGCATCTT. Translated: CATSDTVGNQPQHL.

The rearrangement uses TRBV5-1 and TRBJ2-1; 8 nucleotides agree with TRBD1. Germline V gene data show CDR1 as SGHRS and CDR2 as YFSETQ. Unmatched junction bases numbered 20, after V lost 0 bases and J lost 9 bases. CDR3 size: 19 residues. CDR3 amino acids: CASSLGGEGCRQGSGEQFF. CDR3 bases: TGCGCCAGCAGCTTGGGGGGTGAGGGGTGTAGACAGGGGTCCGGTGAGCAGTTCTTC.

CDR3 sequence (DNA): TGCGCCAGCAGCGACCCAGGTGGTGAGCAGTTCTTC. This encodes CASSDPGGEQFF. The V and J genes are TRBV5-1 and TRBJ2-1; no clear D. CDR1 and CDR2 from the germline V gene are SGHRS and YFSETQ. V was shortened by 4 bases and J by 9 bases, with 11 bases between the two germline ends. The length of the CDR3 is 12 residues.

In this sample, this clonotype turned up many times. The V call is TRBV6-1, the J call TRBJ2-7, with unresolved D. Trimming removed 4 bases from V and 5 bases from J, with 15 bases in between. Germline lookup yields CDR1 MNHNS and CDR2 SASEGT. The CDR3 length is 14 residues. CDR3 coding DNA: TGTGCCAGCAGTGTCCAGCCAAGCCCAGACGAGCAGTACTTC. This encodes CASSVQPSPDEQYF.

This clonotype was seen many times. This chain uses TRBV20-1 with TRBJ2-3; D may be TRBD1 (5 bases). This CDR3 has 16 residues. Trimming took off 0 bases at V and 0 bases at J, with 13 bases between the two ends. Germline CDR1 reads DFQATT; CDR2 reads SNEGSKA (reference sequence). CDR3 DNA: TGCAGTGCTAGAGATCATGGCAGGACAAGCACAGATACGCAGTATTTT. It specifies CSARDHGRTSTDTQYF.

CDR3 bases: TGCGCCAGCAGCTTTCCAGCGGGGGGTGTAGAGACCCAGTACTTC. Translated, it gives CASSFPAGGVETQYF. The chain employs TRBV5-1 and TRBJ2-5, with 9 positions matching TRBD2. Germline V gene data show CDR1 as SGHRS and CDR2 as YFSETQ. This CDR3 has 15 residues. The trim removed 2 bases at V and 4 bases at J, leaving 6 bases unmatched. Together with reference TRBV5-1 and TRBJ2-5, the CDR3 gives the full variable domain: KAGVTQTPRYLIKTRGQQVTLSCSPISGHRSVSWYQQTPGQGLQFLFEYFSETQRNKGNFPGRFSGRQFSNSRSEMNVSTLELGDSALYLCASSFPAGGVETQYFGPGTRLLVL.

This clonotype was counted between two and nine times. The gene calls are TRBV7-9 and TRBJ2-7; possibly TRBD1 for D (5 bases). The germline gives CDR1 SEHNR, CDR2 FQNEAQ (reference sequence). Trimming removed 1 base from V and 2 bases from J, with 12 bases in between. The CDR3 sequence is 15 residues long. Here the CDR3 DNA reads TGTGCCAGCAGCTTAGGGCAGGGCAGCGCCTACGAGCAGTACTTC. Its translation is CASSLGQGSAYEQYF.

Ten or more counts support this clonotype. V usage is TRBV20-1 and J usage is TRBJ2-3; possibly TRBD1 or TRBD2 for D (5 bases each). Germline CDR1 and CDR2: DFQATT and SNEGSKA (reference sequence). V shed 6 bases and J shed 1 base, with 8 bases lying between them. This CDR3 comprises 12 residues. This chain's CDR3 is CSAPGRTDTQYF. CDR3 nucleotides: TGCAGTGCCCCGGGGCGCACAGATACGCAGTATTTT.

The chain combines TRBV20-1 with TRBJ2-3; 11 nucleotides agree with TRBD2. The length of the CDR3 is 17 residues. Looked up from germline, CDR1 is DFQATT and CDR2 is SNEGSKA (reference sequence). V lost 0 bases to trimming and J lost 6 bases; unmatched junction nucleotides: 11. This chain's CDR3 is CSARDIGRLAGGDTQYF. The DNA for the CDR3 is TGCAGTGCTAGAGATATCGGTCGTTTAGCGGGGGGGGATACGCAGTATTTT.